These 20 T cell receptor beta chains were sequenced from one sample in a study of T-cell reconstitution after alpha-beta-depleted transplantation in children. The library targeted TCRbeta and was prepared with unique molecular identifiers. TCRdb used MiXCR to reprocess the PCR reads, holding one entry per CDR3 protein. The sample carries 130,000 to 150,000 distinct CDR3 sequences, about 9% recorded once. Source: PBMCs, mostly from graft donor cells, taken 180 days after TCRalphabeta/CD19-depleted stem cell transplant. The receptors were gathered from a female patient aged 2-9 years who had a stem cell transplant for congenital amegakaryocytic thrombocytopenia, so the T cells may come from the graft donor.

This clonotype has at least ten counts. The chain has TRBV7-2 and TRBJ1-5, with D tentatively TRBD1 (5 bases). The V gene's germline CDR1 is SGHTA and CDR2 FQGNSA. Trimming pared 8 bases from V and 6 bases from J, leaving 14 bases between. This CDR3 has 13 residues. CDR3 sequence reads: CASLGAGPQPQHF. CDR3 coding DNA: TGTGCCAGCTTAGGGGCAGGGCCTCAGCCCCAGCATTTT.

This clonotype was detected ten times or more. The chain employs TRBV6-1 and TRBJ2-7; D is possibly TRBD2 (6 bases). Germline V CDR1 and CDR2: MNHNS, SASEGT. Trimming took 7 bases from V and 6 from J, leaving 19 bases between them. The CDR3 length is 14 residues. The CDR3 nucleotides are TGTGCCAGCACCCATCGGCGGGGTGTTGGCGAGCAGTACTTC. Amino acid sequence: CASTHRRGVGEQYF.

This clonotype has a handful of counts. The CDR3 protein is CASSSTPGTRSSNTGELFF. For the CDR3, the DNA is TGTGCCAGCAGCTCGACTCCCGGGACTAGGTCTTCGAACACCGGGGAGCTGTTTTTT. The V and J genes are TRBV11-2 and TRBJ2-2; 8 bases line up with TRBD2. V shed 4 bases and J 0 bases; nucleotides not matched to a gene: 13. Germline loops: CDR1 SGHAT, CDR2 FQNNGV. The length of the CDR3 is 19 residues.

This clonotype showed up many times. The genes are TRBV12-3 or TRBV12-4 and TRBJ1-1; possibly TRBD1 for D (5 bases). Between the trimmed V and J ends, which lost 3 bases and 0 bases, there was a span of 8 bases. The CDR3 covers 14 residues. The CDR3 loop is CASSFEDMNTEAFF. Here the CDR3 DNA reads TGTGCCAGCAGTTTTGAGGACATGAACACTGAAGCTTTCTTT.

There are a few counts of this clonotype. The chain links TRBV29-1 to TRBJ2-7; D may be TRBD2 (6 bases). Germline loops: CDR1 SQVTM, CDR2 ANQGSEA. This CDR3 has 13 amino acids. Trimming shortened V by 4 bases and J by 2 bases, and 12 bases separated the two germline ends. The CDR3 protein is CSVGGGHPYEQYF. The CDR3 bases are TGCAGCGTTGGTGGAGGGCACCCCTACGAGCAGTACTTC.

This clonotype was seen more than once but under ten times. DNA for the CDR3: TGTGCCAGTACCAATTCGGGCGGGAGAGACATTCAGTACTTC. Its translation is CASTNSGGRDIQYF. The chain combines TRBV19 with TRBJ2-4, with 7 bases aligning to TRBD2. With 7 bases clipped from V and 8 bases from J, the junction kept 11 bases outside the gene matches. The CDR3 totals 14 residues. Germline V gene data show CDR1 as LNHDA and CDR2 as SQIVND (reference sequence).

This clonotype was recorded at least ten times. The chain carries TRBV10-3 and TRBJ2-2; 8 nucleotides match TRBD1. Germline trimming cut 8 bases from V and 1 base from J; bases unmatched to any gene: 3. The CDR3 length is 14 residues. Per the germline V gene, CDR1 is ENHRY and CDR2 is SYGVKD. The CDR3 reads CAISGTGNTGELFF. CDR3 in DNA: TGTGCCATCTCCGGGACAGGGAACACCGGGGAGCTGTTTTTT.

This clonotype occurred many times. This chain uses TRBV20-1 with TRBJ2-3, with 11 bases lining up with TRBD2. The V segment lost 8 bases and the J segment 1 base; nucleotides outside the gene matches: 2. CDR3 length: 13 amino acids. Germline loops: CDR1 DFQATT, CDR2 SNEGSKA (reference sequence). The CDR3 here is CSKLAGGTDTQYF. CDR3 DNA: TGCAGTAAACTAGCGGGGGGCACAGATACGCAGTATTTT.

This clonotype was found many times. The J gene is TRBJ2-3, the V gene TRBV20-1, with D unclear. Trimming removed 1 base from V and 4 bases from J, with 9 bases in between. CDR3 size: 13 residues. Germline V lookup: CDR1 DFQATT, CDR2 SNEGSKA (reference sequence). The CDR3: CSARVATSDTQYF. The CDR3 DNA reads as TGCAGTGCTAGAGTGGCGACATCAGATACGCAGTATTTT.

This clonotype was seen repeatedly, ten times or more. The V call is TRBV5-6, the J call TRBJ2-5; 9 bases match TRBD1. After removal of 1 base from V and 5 bases from J, the junction contained 6 bases not matched to a gene. The CDR3 loop spans 15 amino acids. Germline values: CDR1 SGHDT, CDR2 YYEEEE. CDR3 DNA sequence: TGTGCCAGCAGCTTGAAAACAGGGGGCATGGAGACCCAGTACTTC. Amino acid sequence: CASSLKTGGMETQYF.

This clonotype has more than one count but fewer than ten. The chain combines TRBV11-3 with TRBJ2-7; a possible D gene is TRBD2 (6 bases). Trimming removed 5 bases at V and 6 bases at J, with 14 bases between. The CDR3 runs to 13 residues. Looked up from germline, CDR1 is SGHNT and CDR2 is YENEEA. CDR3 in amino acids: CASSQSPGAEQYF. In DNA, the CDR3 is TGTGCCAGCAGCCAAAGTCCGGGAGCCGAGCAGTACTTC. Full variable domain (remainder filled in from reference TRBV11-3 and TRBJ2-7): EAGVVQSPRYKIIEKKQPVAFWCNPISGHNTLYWYLQNLGQGPELLIRYENEEAVDDSQLPKDRFSAERLKGVDSTLKIQPAELGDSAVYLCASSQSPGAEQYFGPGTRLTVT.

This clonotype showed up many times. This chain links TRBV6-5 with TRBJ2-7; D possibly uses TRBD1 or TRBD2 (5 bases each). Germline V gene lookup returns CDR1 MNHEY and CDR2 SVGAGI. The CDR3 sequence is 18 residues long. V was shortened by 0 bases and J by 0 bases, with 18 bases between the two germline ends. The CDR3 bases are TGTGCCAGCAGTTACTCTCCCTATTTGAGGGGAATCTCCTACGAGCAGTACTTC. Amino acids: CASSYSPYLRGISYEQYF.

The rearrangement uses TRBV18 and TRBJ2-7, with TRBD1 identical over 8 bases. The germline CDR1 and CDR2 sequences are KGHSH and LQKENI. V shed 0 bases, J shed 5 bases, and the junction held 6 bases outside the gene matches. This CDR3 comprises 15 residues. As DNA, the CDR3 is TGTGCCAGCTCACCACCCGGGACAGGTGTCGACGAGCAGTACTTC. Protein product: CASSPPGTGVDEQYF. The whole variable domain, remainder taken from reference TRBV18 and TRBJ2-7, is NAGVMQNPRHLVRRRGQEARLRCSPMKGHSHVYWYRQLPEEGLKFMVYLQKENIIDESGMPKERFSAEFPKEGPSILRIQQVVRGDSAAYFCASSPPGTGVDEQYFGPGTRLTVT.

This clonotype was counted a single time. A much larger clone lies a single base off, so this may be a read error. V and J are TRBV29-1 and TRBJ2-5; 8 bases line up with TRBD2. The CDR3 consists of 15 residues. Germline CDR1 and CDR2: SQVTM and ANQGSEA. Trimming at V came to 4 bases and at J to 2 bases, leaving 9 bases not matched to a gene. The CDR3 DNA reads TGCAGCGTTGGGACTAGCTGGAGAGGACAAGAGACCCAGTACTTC. Its translation is CSVGTSWRGQETQYF.

Ten or more counts support this clonotype. The chain is built from TRBV3-1 and TRBJ1-1; 9 nucleotides align to TRBD1. Germline CDR1 LGHDT, CDR2 YNNKEL (reference sequence). The CDR3 consists of 14 residues. The trim removed 0 bases at V and 5 bases at J, leaving 1 base unmatched. The CDR3 bases are TGTGCCAGCAGCCAAGAAGGGACAGGGACTGAAGCTTTCTTT. Amino acids: CASSQEGTGTEAFF.

This clonotype was counted ten times or more. This sequence joins TRBV9 and TRBJ2-2, with 9 nucleotides matching TRBD2. There are 15 residues in the CDR3. Germline V CDR1 and CDR2: SGDLS, YYNGEE. The ends lost 6 bases at V and 4 bases at J; junction bases unmatched: 7. The CDR3 nucleotides read TGTGCCAGCACTAAAGCGGGAGGTACCACCGGGGAGCTGTTTTTT. It codes for CASTKAGGTTGELFF.

In its sample, this clonotype was seen a few times. The chain links TRBV28 to TRBJ1-6; 8 nucleotides line up with TRBD1. The CDR3 consists of 15 residues. Losses at the gene ends were 1 base for V and 5 bases for J; bases not matched to a gene: 1. The germline gives CDR1 MDHEN, CDR2 SYDVKM. The CDR3 DNA reads as TGTGCCAGCAGTTTATTGGACAGGGATAATTCACCCCTCCACTTT. It is translated as CASSLLDRDNSPLHF. The entire variable domain, with the rest obtained from reference TRBV28 and TRBJ1-6, is as follows: DVKVTQSSRYLVKRTGEKVFLECVQDMDHENMFWYRQDPGLGLRLIYFSYDVKMKEKGDIPEGYSVSREKKERFSLILESASTNQTSMYLCASSLLDRDNSPLHFGNGTRLTVT.

This chain connects TRBV18 to TRBJ1-4; 9 bases align to TRBD1. The junction had 5 bases not matched to a gene; V was cut back by 4 bases and J by 8 bases. CDR1 and CDR2 from the germline V gene are KGHSH and LQKENI. The CDR3 runs to 14 residues. CDR3: CASSRRDRDEKLFF. In DNA, the CDR3 is TGTGCCAGCTCACGCCGGGACAGGGACGAAAAACTGTTTTTT.

This clonotype was detected ten times or more. The rearrangement uses TRBV6-2 or TRBV6-3 and TRBJ2-1, with 12 nucleotides matching TRBD2. The CDR3 spans 15 residues. The V segment lost 5 bases and the J segment 8 bases; nucleotides outside the gene matches: 7. Germline assignment: CDR1 MNHEY and CDR2 SVGEGT. The CDR3 DNA is TGTGCCAGCAGTGCGCGACTAGCGGGAGTACATGAGCAGTTCTTC. Translation: CASSARLAGVHEQFF.

This clonotype showed up many times. This chain links TRBV2 with TRBJ2-3; 9 nucleotides align to TRBD2. Germline V CDR1 and CDR2: SNHLY, FYNNEI. After removal of 4 bases from V and 0 bases from J, the junction contained 5 bases not matched to a gene. CDR3 length equals 16 residues. CDR3 region: CASSAGLADSTDTQYF. CDR3 sequence (DNA): TGTGCCAGCAGTGCGGGACTAGCAGATAGCACAGATACGCAGTATTTT.